This T cell receptor (beta chain) was captured by sequencing in a study of CD8+ T cells in alopecia areata. The wider study: Twice daily, treated patients received 5 to 10 mg of oral tofacitinib.

Points on this clone: At the DNA level, this CDR3 is encoded by other sequences in the same sample as well.

Documented treatment: oral pan-JAK inhibitor, 5-10 mg twice daily. Sampling of alopecia areata patients yielded lesional scalp punch biopsies as well as peripheral blood. V lost 0 bases to trimming and J lost 4 bases, with 7 bases between them. Germline V gene data show CDR1 as GTSNPN and CDR2 as SVGIG (reference sequence). The CDR3 contains 13 residues. RNA was isolated and reverse transcribed to cDNA, the sequencing template. TCRdb keeps only in-frame clones here, not all; method: immunoSEQ multiplex PCR. The sample consists of about 120,000 clones, roughly three fifths of them appearing once. The genes are TRBV30 and TRBJ1-5; D is perhaps TRBD1 (6 bases). The sample in question was CD8+ T cells sorted from blood, obtained at week 24, from a patient treated with tofacitinib. The receptor comes from a human donor with alopecia areata. The DNA of the CDR3 is TGTGCCTGGAGTGTACAGGGAAATCAGCCCCAGCATTTT. This gives the protein CAWSVQGNQPQHF.